What follows is one T cell receptor beta chain and its context. The data were taken from a study of T cell changes during pregnancy in multiple sclerosis. TCRdb keeps only in-frame clones here, not all; method: immunoSEQ multiplex PCR. The sample lists tens of thousands of clones, 93% occurring once. The V end lost 0 bases, the J end lost 0 bases, and 14 bases lay between the germline ends. The CDR3 extends over 17 amino acids. Germline CDR1 reads MNHNS; CDR2 reads SASEGT. Sequenced material: CD4+ T cells from peripheral blood mononuclear cells, taken in the second trimester of pregnancy. The chain has TRBV6-1 and TRBJ1-1; perhaps TRBD1 as D (5 bases). This clonotype was sampled from a female donor with multiple sclerosis, enrolled in a pregnancy study. Written as DNA, the CDR3 is TGTGCCAGCAGTGAAGCGTGGGCAGGGCCCATGAACACTGAAGCTTTCTTT. It codes for CASSEAWAGPMNTEAFF.